This T cell receptor beta chain was found in a study of blood T cell repertoires in COVID-19. Overall study: PBMCs, B-cell-depleted T cells, or T cells were the source of the cDNA or gDNA that made up the material.

Germline values: CDR1 MDHEN, CDR2 SYDVKM. The CDR3 consists of 12 residues. V lost 6 bases to trimming and J lost 3 bases, with 9 bases between them. Original methodology: Estimates of nucleated cell counts were drawn from the amplification of reference gene primers. TCRdb keeps only in-frame clones here, not all; method: immunoSEQ multiplex PCR. That table furnishes V, J and clone size, whereas the DNA furnished D and trimming. Among over 120,000 clones, around 78% were seen once, and the ten largest hold less than 2.5%. The sequencing sample was made of peripheral blood. The V gene is TRBV28, the J gene TRBJ2-7; D is possibly TRBD1 (5 bases). The source is an older woman with acute or convalescent COVID-19. The CDR3 loop is CASRLQDYEQYF. The CDR3 DNA sequence: TGTGCCAGCAGGTTACAGGACTACGAGCAGTACTTC.